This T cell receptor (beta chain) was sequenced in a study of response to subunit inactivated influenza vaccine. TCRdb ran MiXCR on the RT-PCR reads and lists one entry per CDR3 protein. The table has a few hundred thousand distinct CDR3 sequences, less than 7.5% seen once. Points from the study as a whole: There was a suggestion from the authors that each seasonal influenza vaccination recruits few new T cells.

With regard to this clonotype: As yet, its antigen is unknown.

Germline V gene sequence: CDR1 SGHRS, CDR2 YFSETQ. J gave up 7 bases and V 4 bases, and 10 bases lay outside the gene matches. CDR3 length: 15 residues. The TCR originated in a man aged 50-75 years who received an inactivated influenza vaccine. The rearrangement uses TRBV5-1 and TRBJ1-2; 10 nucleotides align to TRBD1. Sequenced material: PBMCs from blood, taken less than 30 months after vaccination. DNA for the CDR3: TGCGCCAGCAGCCTGGAGGGACAGGGGACAGGTGGCTACACCTTC. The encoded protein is CASSLEGQGTGGYTF.